The 29 T cell receptor beta chains given below trace back to one sample, sequenced in a study of T cell responses to AZD1222 COVID-19 vaccine. Generated by immunoSEQ multiplex PCR, the TCRdb table keeps only in-frame clones and is missing some. The table records some 120,000 clones, 80% to 90% of them present only once. The input for sequencing was peripheral blood, taken 28 days after the second AZD1222 dose. The receptors shown here come from an adult who received the AZD1222 COVID-19 vaccine.

V usage is TRBV5-5 and J usage is TRBJ2-5; D is unclear. Looked up from germline, CDR1 is SGHKS and CDR2 is YYEKEE (reference sequence). V dropped 4 bases and J dropped 4 bases, with 26 bases sitting between them. This CDR3 is built from 18 residues. CDR3 bases: TGTGCCAGCAGCACCTACCTGATCCCTGGGTATCTTAGAGAGACCCAGTACTTC. It translates to CASSTYLIPGYLRETQYF. Full variable domain (outside the CDR3, taken from reference TRBV5-5 and TRBJ2-5): DAGVTQSPTHLIKTRGQQVTLRCSPISGHKSVSWYQQVLGQGPQFIFQYYEKEERGRGNFPDRFSARQFPNYSSELNVNALLLGDSALYLCASSTYLIPGYLRETQYFGPGTRLLVL.

The chain uses TRBV7-9 and TRBJ1-3; D gene ambiguous. The CDR3 consists of 14 residues. Germline V lookup: CDR1 SEHNR, CDR2 FQNEAQ (reference sequence). Trimming took 5 bases from V and 3 from J, leaving 11 bases between them. The DNA of the CDR3 is TGTGCCAGCAGCGACGACTCGGGTGGAAACACCATATATTTT. Its translation is CASSDDSGGNTIYF.

In this sample, this clone turned up a few times. This rearrangement joins TRBV7-8 to TRBJ1-5; unclear D gene. This CDR3 has 13 amino acids. The V gene lost 8 bases and the J gene lost 0 bases, with 8 bases spanning the gap. Germline loops: CDR1 SGHVS, CDR2 FQNEAQ. The CDR3 bases are TGTGCCAGCGTTGAGGATAGCAATCAGCCCCAGCATTTT. Its translation: CASVEDSNQPQHF.

The chain carries TRBV12-5 and TRBJ2-3, with TRBD1 as a possible D gene (5 bases). CDR1 is LGHNT and CDR2 is FRNRAP in the germline V gene. The CDR3 sequence is 15 residues long. The V and J ends lost 0 bases and 4 bases respectively, with 11 bases between them. The CDR3 nucleotides are TGTGCTAGTGGTTTGGTACTATGGGGCCCAGATACGCAGTATTTT. It translates to CASGLVLWGPDTQYF.

This clone turned up a few times. V is TRBV5-4 and J is TRBJ2-7, with D possibly being TRBD2 (6 bases). Germline V gene lookup returns CDR1 SGHNT and CDR2 YYREEE (reference sequence). Trimming took 0 bases from V and 2 from J, leaving 15 bases between them. This CDR3 has 16 amino acids. The CDR3 protein is CASSLGAGSAAYEQYF. In DNA, the CDR3 is TGTGCCAGCAGCTTGGGAGCGGGTTCCGCAGCCTACGAGCAGTACTTC.

This chain uses TRBV30 with TRBJ2-3, with D possibly matching TRBD1 (6 bases). Trimming took 5 bases from V and 2 from J, leaving 11 bases between them. CDR3 length equals 13 residues. Germline V lookup: CDR1 GTSNPN, CDR2 SVGIG (reference sequence). The CDR3 sequence: CAWGGGLTDTQYF. The CDR3 bases are TGTGCCTGGGGGGGCGGTCTCACAGATACGCAGTATTTT.

V usage is TRBV4-1 and J usage is TRBJ2-3; either TRBD1 or TRBD2 may supply D (7 bases each). V shed 0 bases and J shed 1 base, with 17 bases lying between them. CDR1 is MGHRA and CDR2 is YSYEKL in the germline V gene. The CDR3 has 18 residues. The CDR3 DNA follows: TGCGCCAGCAGCCAAGATATGAGGGAGGGGGCTGGCACAGATACGCAGTATTTT. Translated: CASSQDMREGAGTDTQYF.

This rearrangement joins TRBV6-5 to TRBJ2-7; possible D gene TRBD1, 5 bases. This CDR3 comprises 14 residues. In germline, CDR1 is MNHEY, CDR2 SVGAGI. The V and J ends lost 6 bases and 4 bases respectively, with 16 bases between them. The CDR3 reads CASSDPQRQYEQYF. The CDR3 DNA reads TGTGCCAGCAGCGACCCCCAAAGACAGTACGAGCAGTACTTC.

This chain joins TRBV7-2 and TRBJ1-3; perhaps TRBD1 as D (5 bases). V was pared by 3 bases and J by 0 bases, with 15 bases between. The length of the CDR3 is 17 residues. CDR1 is SGHTA, CDR2 FQGNSA, per germline. The CDR3 nucleotides read TGTGCCAGCAGCTTCGTCTCCGGGACCTTCTCTGGAAACACCATATATTTT. Translated, it gives CASSFVSGTFSGNTIYF.

V is TRBV4-2 and J is TRBJ1-5, with D hard to call. In germline, CDR1 is LGHNA, CDR2 YNFKEQ. V was pared by 0 bases and J by 1 base, with 13 bases between. This CDR3 is 17 amino acids long. The CDR3, as DNA: TGTGCCAGCAGCCAAGATGCATGGAGGGAGAGCAATCAGCCCCAGCATTTT. Amino acids: CASSQDAWRESNQPQHF.

As for this clone: At one end the junction does not follow the germline gene, possibly because of a read error. This chain uses TRBV7-9 with TRBJ1-4; maybe TRBD1 (6 bases). The CDR3 is 15 amino acids. Germline V gene lookup returns CDR1 SEHNR and CDR2 FQNEAQ (reference sequence). The CDR3 protein is CASSSQGSTSEKLFF. The CDR3 coding sequence is TGTGCCAGCAGTTCACAGGGCTCTACTAGTGAAAAACTGTTTTTT.

This chain connects TRBV18 to TRBJ1-4; the D is unclear. The V and J ends lost 3 bases and 6 bases respectively, with 11 bases between them. This CDR3 comprises 14 residues. Looked up from germline, CDR1 is KGHSH and CDR2 is LQKENI. The DNA for the CDR3 is TGTGCCAGCTCACCGGACCTCCTCGATGAAAAACTGTTTTTT. As protein: CASSPDLLDEKLFF. The full variable domain, rest sourced from reference TRBV18 and TRBJ1-4, is NAGVMQNPRHLVRRRGQEARLRCSPMKGHSHVYWYRQLPEEGLKFMVYLQKENIIDESGMPKERFSAEFPKEGPSILRIQQVVRGDSAAYFCASSPDLLDEKLFFGSGTQLSVL.

CDR3 region: CASSFGTQGSSGNTIYF. CDR3 bases: TGTGCCAGCAGCTTCGGAACTCAAGGTAGCTCTGGAAACACCATATATTTT. The chain couples TRBV7-9 to TRBJ1-3; D call uncertain. CDR1 and CDR2 from the germline V gene are SEHNR and FQNEAQ (reference sequence). V was cut by 3 bases and J by 0 bases, with 15 bases left in between. The CDR3 sequence is 17 residues long.

The chain joins TRBV21-1 to TRBJ2-7; TRBD2, the table's D call, lacks a check against the DNA. TRBV21-1 counts as a pseudogene. The CDR3 consists of 19 residues. The CDR3 region is CASSKGGTYGRSPSYEQYF. The CDR3 bases are TGTGCCAGCAGCAAAGGGGGGACTTATGGCAGGTCACCGTCCTACGAGCAGTACTTC.

The chain employs TRBV3-1 (or the pseudogene TRBV3-2) and TRBJ2-5; D uncertain. Per the germline V gene, CDR1 is LGHDT and CDR2 is YNNKEL (reference sequence). This CDR3 comprises 12 residues. Between the trimmed V and J ends, which lost 6 bases and 5 bases, there was a span of 10 bases. CDR3 region: CASSPRLETQYF. DNA for the CDR3: TGTGCCAGCAGTCCTCGCCTGGAGACCCAGTACTTC.

The chain has TRBV13 and TRBJ1-1; D gene unclear. Trimming took 5 bases from V and 7 from J, leaving 11 bases between them. This CDR3 comprises 12 residues. CDR1 is PRHDT, CDR2 FYEKMQ, per germline (reference sequence). The CDR3 protein is CASSPWSLEAFF. CDR3 DNA: TGTGCCAGCAGCCCCTGGTCGCTTGAAGCTTTCTTT.

The chain employs TRBV18 and TRBJ1-1; 7 bases match TRBD1. This CDR3 is built from 16 residues. Germline CDR1 reads KGHSH; CDR2 reads LQKENI. The V and J ends lost 0 bases and 6 bases, in that order; junction bases with no gene match: 10. The CDR3: CASSPPGQNTEPEAFF. DNA for the CDR3: TGTGCCAGCTCACCACCGGGACAGAACACTGAACCTGAAGCTTTCTTT.

This chain joins TRBV6-5 and TRBJ1-1; the match to TRBD1 covers 7 bases. CDR1 MNHEY and CDR2 SVGAGI come from the germline V gene. With 5 bases clipped from V and 5 bases from J, the junction kept 11 bases outside the gene matches. The CDR3 covers 15 residues. The CDR3 DNA reads TGTGCCAGCAGTACAGGGGCGGTATCGGGGACTGAAGCTTTCTTT. The encoded protein is CASSTGAVSGTEAFF.

The chain is built from TRBV7-2 and TRBJ1-5; D is undetermined. The CDR3 is made up of 12 amino acids. V was cut by 3 bases and J by 3 bases, with 3 bases left in between. Germline CDR1 SGHTA, CDR2 FQGNSA. The DNA for the CDR3 is TGTGCCAGCAGCTTTTTCAATCAGCCCCAGCATTTT. It codes for CASSFFNQPQHF.

The genes are TRBV7-9 and TRBJ1-6; D is uncertain. The CDR3 is 12 residues long. Per the germline V gene, CDR1 is SEHNR and CDR2 is FQNEAQ (reference sequence). Trimming cost V 3 bases and J 7 bases, with 4 bases left between them. The CDR3 loop reads CASSLSNSPLHF. DNA for the CDR3: TGTGCCAGCAGCTTGTCAAATTCACCCCTCCACTTT.

V and J are TRBV6-5 and TRBJ1-2; no clear D gene. The V end lost 2 bases, the J end lost 2 bases, and 6 bases lay between the germline ends. CDR1 and CDR2 from the germline V gene are MNHEY and SVGAGI. The CDR3 contains 13 residues. The CDR3 nucleotides read TGTGCCAGCAGTTACGGGTTCAACTATGGCTACACCTTC. Its protein product is CASSYGFNYGYTF.

The chain employs TRBV5-1 and TRBJ1-6; maybe TRBD1 (5 bases). The V and J ends lost 1 base and 1 base respectively, with 9 bases between them. Germline V gene sequence: CDR1 SGHRS, CDR2 YFSETQ. The CDR3 has 16 residues. The CDR3 protein is CASSLRGESYNSPLHF. In DNA, the CDR3 is TGCGCCAGCAGCTTGCGAGGGGAGTCCTATAATTCACCCCTCCACTTT.

The chain joins TRBV5-6 to TRBJ2-1; D gene unclear. Trimming removed 7 bases from V and 0 bases from J, with 14 bases in between. CDR1 and CDR2 from the germline V gene are SGHDT and YYEEEE. This CDR3 comprises 15 residues. CDR3 protein: CASQESVSSYNEQFF. The DNA for the CDR3 is TGTGCCAGCCAAGAGAGTGTTAGCTCCTACAATGAGCAGTTCTTC.

This chain links TRBV7-8 with TRBJ2-5, with 7 nucleotides matching TRBD1. Germline V CDR1 and CDR2: SGHVS, FQNEAQ. The junction had 10 bases not matched to a gene; V was cut back by 4 bases and J by 2 bases. The CDR3 totals 16 residues. CDR3 bases: TGTGCCAGCAGCTCCCAGCTCGGGACAGTACAAGAGACCCAGTACTTC. It encodes CASSSQLGTVQETQYF.

The chain couples TRBV20-1 to TRBJ1-2; perhaps TRBD1 as D (6 bases). CDR1 DFQATT and CDR2 SNEGSKA come from the germline V gene (reference sequence). The CDR3 sequence is 11 residues long. With 5 bases removed from V and 6 bases from J, the gap between germline ends came to 10 bases. Here the CDR3 DNA reads TGCAGTGCTTTATACAGGGATGGCTACACCTTC. Translated: CSALYRDGYTF.

The chain joins TRBV10-3 to TRBJ2-1; weak D call: TRBD2 (6 bases). V shed 3 bases and J shed 9 bases, with 12 bases lying between them. The CDR3 consists of 13 residues. Germline lookup yields CDR1 ENHRY and CDR2 SYGVKD. CDR3 region: CAISERERSEQFF. The CDR3 DNA sequence: TGTGCCATCAGTGAACGGGAGCGAAGTGAGCAGTTCTTC.

This chain uses TRBV7-2 with TRBJ1-2, with D possibly TRBD1 on 5 matching bases. Germline CDR1 reads SGHTA; CDR2 reads FQGNSA. V was trimmed by 4 bases and J by 2 bases, leaving 11 bases between them. The CDR3 extends over 14 amino acids. CDR3 loop: CASSYPGLNYGYTF. In DNA form, the CDR3 reads TGTGCCAGCAGCTATCCAGGGTTAAACTATGGCTACACCTTC.

Only one count was recorded for this clone. This chain connects TRBV5-6 to TRBJ2-5; the D gene is possibly TRBD2 (5 bases). Between the trimmed V and J ends, which lost 0 bases and 4 bases, there was a span of 16 bases. Per germline, CDR1 SGHDT and CDR2 YYEEEE. The CDR3 covers 16 residues. The CDR3 is CASSLGPAGEGETQYF. The CDR3 DNA sequence: TGTGCCAGCAGCTTGGGACCAGCAGGAGAGGGAGAGACCCAGTACTTC.

The J gene is TRBJ1-3, the V gene TRBV19, with D possibly being TRBD1 (6 bases). V was trimmed by 3 bases and J by 0 bases, leaving 15 bases between them. Germline loops: CDR1 LNHDA, CDR2 SQIVND (reference sequence). The CDR3 spans 17 residues. The CDR3 sequence: CASSIQGKPSSGNTIYF. The CDR3 coding sequence is TGTGCCAGTAGTATTCAGGGGAAGCCAAGCTCTGGAAACACCATATATTTT.